Presented here are 20 T cell receptor beta chains from one specimen sequenced in a study of T cell responses to AZD1222 COVID-19 vaccine. Assay: immunoSEQ multiplex PCR; the TCRdb copy retains only in-frame clones and omits some. Of 150,000 to 200,000 clones listed, roughly nine tenths are singletons. Sequenced material: peripheral blood, taken 28 days after the second AZD1222 dose. The receptors originated from an adult who received the AZD1222 COVID-19 vaccine.

The V and J genes are TRBV5-5 and TRBJ1-5; D remains unclear. The CDR3 length is 14 residues. V was pared by 3 bases and J by 2 bases, with 9 bases between. Per germline, CDR1 SGHKS and CDR2 YYEKEE (reference sequence). The DNA for the CDR3 is TGTGCCAGCAGCTCAGGTGGTGGCAATCAGCCCCAGCATTTT. This encodes CASSSGGGNQPQHF. The full variable domain, its missing parts supplied by reference TRBV5-5 and TRBJ1-5, is DAGVTQSPTHLIKTRGQQVTLRCSPISGHKSVSWYQQVLGQGPQFIFQYYEKEERGRGNFPDRFSARQFPNYSSELNVNALLLGDSALYLCASSSGGGNQPQHFGDGTRLSIL.

The genes are TRBV6-2 or TRBV6-3 and TRBJ1-5; D possibly corresponds to TRBD1 (5 bases). This CDR3 is built from 16 residues. Looked up from germline, CDR1 is MNHEY and CDR2 is SVGEGT. The ends were cut back, 1 base at V and 4 bases at J, with 14 bases in the middle. The CDR3 region is CASSYLGAGPNQPQHF. The CDR3 DNA reads TGTGCCAGCAGTTACTTAGGGGCAGGCCCGAATCAGCCCCAGCATTTT.

The chain is built from TRBV27 and TRBJ1-2; TRBD1 agrees at 7 bases. The CDR3 is 11 residues long. With 3 bases clipped from V and 10 bases from J, the junction kept 2 bases outside the gene matches. Per germline, CDR1 MNHEY and CDR2 SMNVEV (reference sequence). CDR3 DNA: TGTGCCAGCAGTTTGGGACAGTTCTACACCTTC. Translated: CASSLGQFYTF.

The chain recombines TRBV7-9 with TRBJ2-7; the D gene is possibly TRBD2 (6 bases). The germline V gene encodes CDR1 SEHNR and CDR2 FQNEAQ (reference sequence). The CDR3 is 13 residues long. V gave up 1 base and J gave up 3 bases, with 7 bases separating them. This CDR3 reads CASSLEGGYEQYF. The CDR3, as DNA: TGTGCCAGCAGCTTAGAGGGAGGCTACGAGCAGTACTTC.

The genes are TRBV5-4 and TRBJ2-3; D might be TRBD1 or TRBD2, each matching 5 bases. The V gene lost 6 bases and the J gene lost 0 bases, with 17 bases spanning the gap. The CDR3 totals 16 residues. Germline assignment: CDR1 SGHNT and CDR2 YYREEE (reference sequence). The CDR3 here is CASTPPGTSSTDTQYF. The CDR3 nucleotides read TGTGCCAGCACCCCGCCGGGGACGTCGAGCACAGATACGCAGTATTTT.

Written as DNA, the CDR3 is TGCGCCAGCAGCCAAACGTCATTCCCGAACACTGAAGCTTTCTTT. Encoded protein: CASSQTSFPNTEAFF. The chain uses TRBV4-3 and TRBJ1-1; D gene ambiguous. V lost 2 bases, J lost 1 base, and 11 bases lay in between. The germline V gene encodes CDR1 LGHNA and CDR2 YSLEER. The CDR3 runs 15 residues.

Turning to this clone: Within the sample, other DNA sequences also encode this same CDR3. The chain combines TRBV5-1 with TRBJ2-2; 7 positions match TRBD1. This CDR3 is 14 amino acids long. Trimming at V came to 0 bases and at J to 5 bases, leaving 1 base not matched to a gene. Germline CDR1 and CDR2: SGHRS and YFSETQ. This CDR3 reads CASSLEQGTGELFF. CDR3 DNA sequence: TGCGCCAGCAGCTTGGAACAGGGGACCGGGGAGCTGTTTTTT.

The rearrangement joins TRBV6-2 or TRBV6-3 to TRBJ2-3; no clear D gene. V gave up 2 bases and J gave up 0 bases, with 12 bases separating them. Germline V gene sequence: CDR1 MNHEY, CDR2 SVGEGT. CDR3 length: 16 residues. The CDR3 sequence is CASSYGWLTSTDTQYF. In DNA, the CDR3 is TGTGCCAGCAGTTACGGGTGGTTAACTAGCACAGATACGCAGTATTTT.

This clone was recorded once. The DNA for the CDR3 is TGTGCCAGCTGTACAGGGATCCTGAACACCGGGGAGCTGTTTTTT. Translated, it gives CASCTGILNTGELFF. The chain links TRBV6-5 to TRBJ2-2; D possibly corresponds to TRBD1 (6 bases). Trimming stripped 8 bases from V and 1 base from J, with 14 bases between. Germline CDR1 reads MNHEY; CDR2 reads SVGAGI. The CDR3 spans 15 residues.

The chain combines TRBV6-2 or TRBV6-3 with TRBJ2-7, with no clear D. Germline V gene sequence: CDR1 MNHEY, CDR2 SVGEGT. This CDR3 has 14 amino acids. V was trimmed by 2 bases and J by 0 bases, leaving 8 bases between them. The CDR3 spells CASSYRVGSYEQYF. CDR3 bases: TGTGCCAGCAGTTACCGTGTAGGCTCCTACGAGCAGTACTTC.

The chain recombines TRBV11-2 with TRBJ2-7; no clear D. CDR1 and CDR2 from the germline V gene are SGHAT and FQNNGV. The germline V and J ends were trimmed by 3 bases and 6 bases, with 3 bases remaining between them. The CDR3 is made up of 10 amino acids. Here the CDR3 reads CASSLFEQYF. CDR3 DNA sequence: TGTGCCAGCAGCTTGTTCGAGCAGTACTTC.

Comments on this clone: The junction differs from germline at one of its ends, possibly a read error. This chain connects TRBV7-7 to TRBJ2-1; TRBD1 aligns across 8 bases. In germline, CDR1 is SSHAT, CDR2 FNYEAQ (reference sequence). This CDR3 is 14 amino acids long. The CDR3 DNA reads TGTGCTAGCAGCCTTGGACAGGGCAGGGATGAGCAGTTCTTC. Protein: CASSLGQGRDEQFF. Full variable domain (remainder filled in from reference TRBV7-7 and TRBJ2-1): GAGVSQSPRYKVTKRGQDVTLRCDPISSHATLYWYQQALGQGPEFLTYFNYEAQPDKSGLPSDRFSAERPEGSISTLTIQRTEQRDSAMYRCASSLGQGRDEQFFGPGTRLTVL.

The chain combines TRBV11-3 with TRBJ2-5, with D tentatively TRBD2 (6 bases). V was cut by 1 base and J by 5 bases, with 14 bases left in between. This CDR3 region has 15 residues. Germline CDR1 and CDR2: SGHNT and YENEEA. For the CDR3, the DNA is TGTGCCAGCAGCTTAGGGGGACCCGCGGGGGAGACCCAGTACTTC. It is translated as CASSLGGPAGETQYF.

This chain uses TRBV4-2 with TRBJ2-7; D gene ambiguous. Germline CDR1 is LGHNA and CDR2 is YNFKEQ. The CDR3 consists of 12 residues. V lost 0 bases and J lost 7, with 7 bases in between. The DNA of the CDR3 is TGTGCCAGCAGCCAAGATAGGCGGGAGCAGTACTTC. Translation: CASSQDRREQYF.

This clone was seen only a few times. The V and J genes are TRBV19 and TRBJ1-2; D gene unclear. Germline V gene sequence: CDR1 LNHDA, CDR2 SQIVND (reference sequence). The CDR3 runs 14 residues. V was shortened by 5 bases and J by 4 bases, with 14 bases between the two germline ends. CDR3 sequence (DNA): TGTGCCAGTAGTTTTGTGAACAGTTTCTATGGCTACACCTTC. It encodes CASSFVNSFYGYTF. Variable domain in full (rest from reference TRBV19 and TRBJ1-2): DGGITQSPKYLFRKEGQNVTLSCEQNLNHDAMYWYRQDPGQGLRLIYYSQIVNDFQKGDIAEGYSVSREKKESFPLTVTSAQKNPTAFYLCASSFVNSFYGYTFGSGTRLTVV.

The chain combines TRBV12-5 with TRBJ1-6; a weak D match, TRBD1 (5 bases). Germline assignment: CDR1 LGHNT and CDR2 FRNRAP. This CDR3 region has 17 residues. Trimming removed 1 base from V and 9 bases from J, with 19 bases in between. CDR3 residues: CASGLAQGSRRSSPLHF. The CDR3, as DNA: TGTGCTAGTGGTTTGGCCCAGGGCAGTAGAAGGAGTTCACCCCTCCACTTT. The whole variable domain, filled in from reference TRBV12-5 and TRBJ1-6, reads DARVTQTPRHKVTEMGQEVTMRCQPILGHNTVFWYRQTMMQGLELLAYFRNRAPLDDSGMPKDRFSAEMPDATLATLKIQPSEPRDSAVYFCASGLAQGSRRSSPLHFGNGTRLTVT.

This chain connects TRBV18 to TRBJ1-2; TRBD1 is a possible D gene (5 bases). This CDR3 contains 14 residues. Germline loops: CDR1 KGHSH, CDR2 LQKENI. The germline V and J ends were trimmed by 0 bases and 6 bases, with 11 bases remaining between them. The CDR3 reads CASSPPFLRDGYTF. The CDR3 DNA is TGTGCCAGCTCACCACCGTTTCTCAGGGATGGCTACACCTTC.

The V and J genes are TRBV2 and TRBJ1-3; D gene unclear. The CDR3 has 18 residues. Germline-derived CDR1 and CDR2 are SNHLY and FYNNEI. V was trimmed by 7 bases and J by 0 bases, leaving 22 bases between them. The CDR3 nucleotides are TGTGCCAGCAAGGGATATCCCGCGACACCCTCCTCTGGAAACACCATATATTTT. This gives the protein CASKGYPATPSSGNTIYF.

The J gene is TRBJ2-7, the V gene TRBV11-2; D remains ambiguous. Trimming shortened V by 1 base and J by 4 bases, and 11 bases separated the two germline ends. The CDR3 runs to 14 residues. Per the germline V gene, CDR1 is SGHAT and CDR2 is FQNNGV. The CDR3 spells CASSLGGYGYEQYF. The CDR3 DNA follows: TGTGCCAGCAGCTTAGGGGGTTACGGGTACGAGCAGTACTTC.

V gene TRBV5-8 combines with J gene TRBJ2-3; D may be TRBD2 (6 bases). Germline CDR1 and CDR2: SGHTS and YDEGEE. Trimming left V 0 bases short and J 3 bases short, with 8 bases between. This CDR3 contains 14 residues. This CDR3 reads CASSLGGETDTQYF. CDR3 bases: TGTGCCAGCAGCTTGGGCGGGGAAACAGATACGCAGTATTTT.